This T cell receptor beta chain was retrieved from a study of CD8 T cells in ankylosing spondylitis. TCRdb analysed the 5' RACE reads with MiXCR anew, one entry per CDR3 protein. The sample contains about 180,000 distinct CDR3 sequences, 9.8% of which appear only once. Germline loops: CDR1 SGHAT, CDR2 FQNNGV. The CDR3 spans 21 residues. Germline trimming cut 2 bases from V and 0 bases from J; bases unmatched to any gene: 16. The chain couples TRBV11-2 to TRBJ2-1, with 10 nucleotides matching TRBD2. The sample comprised blood, either unsorted or a sorted T cell fraction (not recorded which). The origin of this receptor is a female donor with ankylosing spondylitis or in good health (not recorded which). CDR3 region: CASSLPGGWTSGLSSYNEQFF. DNA of the CDR3: TGTGCCAGCAGCTTACCAGGGGGCTGGACTAGCGGACTGAGCTCCTACAATGAGCAGTTCTTC. Based on the CDR3 plus reference TRBV11-2 and TRBJ2-1, the full variable domain is EAGVAQSPRYKIIEKRQSVAFWCNPISGHATLYWYQQILGQGPKLLIQFQNNGVVDDSQLPKDRFSAERLKGVDSTLKIQPAKLEDSAVYLCASSLPGGWTSGLSSYNEQFFGPGTRLTVL.